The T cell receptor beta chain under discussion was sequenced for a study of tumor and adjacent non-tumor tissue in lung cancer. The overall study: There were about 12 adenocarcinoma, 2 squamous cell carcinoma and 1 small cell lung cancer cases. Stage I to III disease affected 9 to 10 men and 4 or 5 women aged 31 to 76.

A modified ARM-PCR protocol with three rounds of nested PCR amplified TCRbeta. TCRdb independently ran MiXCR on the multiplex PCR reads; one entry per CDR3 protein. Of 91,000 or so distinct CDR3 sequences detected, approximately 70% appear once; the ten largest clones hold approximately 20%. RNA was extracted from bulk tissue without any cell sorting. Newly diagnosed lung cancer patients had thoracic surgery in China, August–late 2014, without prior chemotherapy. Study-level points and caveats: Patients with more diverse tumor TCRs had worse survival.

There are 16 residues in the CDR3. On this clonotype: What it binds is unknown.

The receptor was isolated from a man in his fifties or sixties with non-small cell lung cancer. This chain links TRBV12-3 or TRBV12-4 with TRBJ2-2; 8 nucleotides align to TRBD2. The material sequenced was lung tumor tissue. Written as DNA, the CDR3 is TGTACCAATGGTGGGACCAGCGGGAGACCCACCGGGGAGCTGTTTTTT. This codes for CTNGGTSGRPTGELFF.